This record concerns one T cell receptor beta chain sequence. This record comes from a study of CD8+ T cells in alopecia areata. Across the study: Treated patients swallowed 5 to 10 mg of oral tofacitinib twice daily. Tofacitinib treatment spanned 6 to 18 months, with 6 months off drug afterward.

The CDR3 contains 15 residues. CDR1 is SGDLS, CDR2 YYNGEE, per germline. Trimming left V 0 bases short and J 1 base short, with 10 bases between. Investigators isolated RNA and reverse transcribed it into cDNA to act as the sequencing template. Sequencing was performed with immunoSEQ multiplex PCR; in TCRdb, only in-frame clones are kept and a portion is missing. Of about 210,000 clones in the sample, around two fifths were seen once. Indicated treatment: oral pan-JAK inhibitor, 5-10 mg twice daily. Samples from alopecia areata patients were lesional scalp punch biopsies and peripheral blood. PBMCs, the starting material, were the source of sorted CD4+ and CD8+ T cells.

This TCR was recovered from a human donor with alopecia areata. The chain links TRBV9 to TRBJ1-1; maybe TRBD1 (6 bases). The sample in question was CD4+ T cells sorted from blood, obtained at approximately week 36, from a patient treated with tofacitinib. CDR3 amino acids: CASSVGRGPNTEAFF. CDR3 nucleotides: TGTGCCAGCAGCGTAGGCCGGGGGCCGAACACTGAAGCTTTCTTT.